This T cell receptor (beta chain) derives from a study of shared clonotypes between healthy human individuals. Broader study findings: Across subsets, estimated richness was generally greater for naive than for memory populations.

Sequenced by immunoSEQ multiplex PCR; TCRdb stores in-frame clones only, minus some. The sample contains more than 500,000 clones, approximately 95% of which appear only once. Trimming cost V 2 bases and J 4 bases, with 6 bases left between them. Per germline, CDR1 MDHEN and CDR2 SYDVKM. This CDR3 is 12 amino acids long. With respect to this clone: The antigen remains undetermined. The sample has other DNA sequences that encode this CDR3 too.

The TCR comes from a woman aged 30 to 39 in good health. What was sequenced was naive CD4+ T cells sorted from blood. The subset is: CD45RA+ positively selected. The chain has TRBV28 and TRBJ2-7; possible D gene TRBD2, 5 bases. The CDR3 bases are TGTGCCAGCAGTTTAGGAGGTTACGAGCAGTACTTC. It is translated as CASSLGGYEQYF. Full variable domain (outside the CDR3, taken from reference TRBV28 and TRBJ2-7): DVKVTQSSRYLVKRTGEKVFLECVQDMDHENMFWYRQDPGLGLRLIYFSYDVKMKEKGDIPEGYSVSREKKERFSLILESASTNQTSMYLCASSLGGYEQYFGPGTRLTVT.